This TCR beta chain was recorded in a study of metastatic and nonmetastatic thyroid tumors. In the study overall: Repertoire comparison spanned blood and tumor or nodule tissue of malignant and benign thyroid patients. Study observations and caveats: Reportedly, malignant thyroid tumors had significantly higher TCR beta diversity than benign nodules, in blood and tumor.

Before thyroid surgery, none of the patients had received any treatment. TCRdb re-called the PCR reads with MiXCR. The table includes some 28,000 clones, less than 25% detected once. The CDR3 consists of 16 residues. V lost 4 bases, J lost 3 bases, and 10 bases stayed unmatched. CDR1 is SGHRS and CDR2 is YFSETQ in the germline V gene. In regard to this clone: The antigen is unknown.

This clonotype was obtained from a female donor with papillary thyroid cancer or a benign thyroid nodule (not recorded which). Some clones in this sample may be carry-over from other donors' samples. The sequenced material came from blood. The chain links TRBV5-1 to TRBJ1-2; 9 bases align to TRBD1. The CDR3 protein is CASSLIPGQGDYGYTF. As DNA, the CDR3 is TGCGCCAGCAGCCTAATTCCGGGACAGGGTGACTATGGCTACACCTTC.